The clone carrying this TCR beta chain was seen a handful of times. This sample is drawn from a study of blood T cell repertoires in COVID-19. Across the whole study: COVID-19 samples collected from the United States, Italy and Spain covered acute and convalescent phases. Nucleic acid was either cDNA or gDNA, and it came from T cells, B-cell-depleted T cells, or PBMCs.

In the original analysis: It was from reference gene primer amplification that nucleated cell counts were estimated. Produced via immunoSEQ multiplex PCR; TCRdb's table is partial and in-frame only. The DNA gave D and trimming, while V, J and clone size come from that table. In the table there are roughly 260,000 clones, roughly 87% of which are singletons. The sequence was collected from a woman in her 30s with acute COVID-19. The sequenced sample was PBMCs or T cells enriched from blood (not recorded which).

The CDR3 DNA reads TGTGCCAGCAGCCAAGAGGCTAGCGGGAGCTACGAGCAGTACTTC. It encodes CASSQEASGSYEQYF. The chain uses TRBV4-2 and TRBJ2-7, with 10 bases identical to TRBD2. This CDR3 has 15 residues. V was pared by 0 bases and J by 3 bases, with 2 bases of the junction left unmatched. Per germline, CDR1 LGHNA and CDR2 YNFKEQ.